A selection of T cell receptor beta chains follows, all from one sample in a study of multiple sclerosis patients with progressive multifocal leukoencephalopathy. Assay: immunoSEQ multiplex PCR; the TCRdb copy retains only in-frame clones and omits some. The top ten hold around 3.1% of the sample, which has over 25,000 clones, roughly 87% seen once. The sample in question was PBMCs, obtained from a patient treated with natalizumab. Every receptor here comes from a human donor with progressive multifocal leukoencephalopathy. CDR3s leave out the opening cysteine and the closing phenylalanine or tryptophan. D genes are given only for firm matches.

V	J	D	CDR3
TRBV14	TRBJ2-1	.	ASSQDPRSSYNEQF
TRBV6-5	TRBJ2-7	TRBD2	ASSGGLQREEQY
TRBV5-5	TRBJ2-2	.	ASSSGPASNTGELF
TRBV10-3	TRBJ2-7	.	AIQGGAYEQY
TRBV7-8	TRBJ2-7	TRBD2	ASSLARLAGPYEQY
TRBV6-5	TRBJ1-5	.	ASSYVGHPRSQPQH
TRBV9	TRBJ1-1	.	ASSVGATNTEAF
TRBV7-8	TRBJ1-2	.	ASSSLQWPRGGYT
TRBV11-2	TRBJ2-2	.	ASSLGLTVTGELF
TRBV5-4	TRBJ2-1	TRBD2	ASSYSSGRGNEQF
TRBV14	TRBJ2-7	.	ASSQESYKAYEQY
TRBV6-5	TRBJ1-5	.	AIEGNSNQPQH
TRBV7-2	TRBJ2-1	.	ASSSSGLAHNEQF
TRBV9	TRBJ2-2	.	ASSVARNTGELF